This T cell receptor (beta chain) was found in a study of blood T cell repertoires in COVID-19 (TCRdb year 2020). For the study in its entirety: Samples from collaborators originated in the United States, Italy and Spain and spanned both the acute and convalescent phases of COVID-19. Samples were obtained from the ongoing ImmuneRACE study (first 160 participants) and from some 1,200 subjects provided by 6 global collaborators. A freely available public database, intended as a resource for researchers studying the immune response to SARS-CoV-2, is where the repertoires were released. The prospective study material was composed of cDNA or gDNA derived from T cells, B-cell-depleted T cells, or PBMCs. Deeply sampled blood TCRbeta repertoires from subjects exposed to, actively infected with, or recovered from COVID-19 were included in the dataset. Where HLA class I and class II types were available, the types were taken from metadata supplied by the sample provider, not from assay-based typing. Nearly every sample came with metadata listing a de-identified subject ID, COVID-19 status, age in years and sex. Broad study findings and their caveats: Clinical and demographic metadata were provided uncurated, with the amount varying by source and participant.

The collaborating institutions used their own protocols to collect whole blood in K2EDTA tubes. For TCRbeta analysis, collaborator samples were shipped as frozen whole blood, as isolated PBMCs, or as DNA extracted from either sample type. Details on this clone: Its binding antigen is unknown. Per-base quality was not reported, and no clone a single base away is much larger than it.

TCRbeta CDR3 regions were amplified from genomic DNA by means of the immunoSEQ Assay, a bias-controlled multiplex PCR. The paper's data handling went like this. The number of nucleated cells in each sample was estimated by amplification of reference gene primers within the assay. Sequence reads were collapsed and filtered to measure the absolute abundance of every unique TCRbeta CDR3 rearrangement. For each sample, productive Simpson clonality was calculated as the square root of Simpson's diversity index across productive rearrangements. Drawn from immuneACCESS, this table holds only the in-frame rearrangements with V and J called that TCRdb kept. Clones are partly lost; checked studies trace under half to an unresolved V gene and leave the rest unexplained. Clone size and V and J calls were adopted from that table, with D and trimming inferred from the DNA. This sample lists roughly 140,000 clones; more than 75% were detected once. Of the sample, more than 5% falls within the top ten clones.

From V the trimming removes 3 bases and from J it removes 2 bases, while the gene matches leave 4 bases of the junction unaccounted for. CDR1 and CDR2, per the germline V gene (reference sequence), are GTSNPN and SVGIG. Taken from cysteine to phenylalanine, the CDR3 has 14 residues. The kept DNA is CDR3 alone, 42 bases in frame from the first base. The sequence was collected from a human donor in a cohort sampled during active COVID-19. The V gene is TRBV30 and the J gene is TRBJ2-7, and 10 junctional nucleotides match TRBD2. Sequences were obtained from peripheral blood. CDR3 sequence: CAWRSSGSAYEQYF. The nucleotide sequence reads TGTGCCTGGAGATCTAGCGGGAGTGCCTACGAGCAGTACTTC.